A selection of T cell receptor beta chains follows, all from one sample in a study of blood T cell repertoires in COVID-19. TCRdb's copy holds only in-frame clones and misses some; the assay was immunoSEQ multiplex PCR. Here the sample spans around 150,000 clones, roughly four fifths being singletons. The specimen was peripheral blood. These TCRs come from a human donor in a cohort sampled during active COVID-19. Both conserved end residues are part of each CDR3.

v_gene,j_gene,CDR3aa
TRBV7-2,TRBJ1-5,CASSSGGGQPQHF
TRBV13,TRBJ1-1,CASSAFSSLNTEAFF
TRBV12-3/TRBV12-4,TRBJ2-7,CASSLGRAYEQYF
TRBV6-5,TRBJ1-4,CASSIRDSAEKLFF
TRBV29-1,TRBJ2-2,CSAGTGSVNTGELFF
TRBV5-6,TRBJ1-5,CASSVGQVGPQHF
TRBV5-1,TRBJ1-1,CASSRQGGTEAFF
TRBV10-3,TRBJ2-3,CAISEFSRGTDTQYF
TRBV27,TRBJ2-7,CASRPGQGASEQYF
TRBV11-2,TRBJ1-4,CASTSGTGRLLTNEKLFF
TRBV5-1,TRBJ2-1,CASKLGRGVGNEQFF
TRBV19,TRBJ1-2,CASTSDSNYGYTF
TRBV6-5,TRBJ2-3,CASRDSVPDTQYF
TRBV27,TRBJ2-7,CASRISLVGPSYEQYF
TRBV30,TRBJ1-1,CAWSPLTEAFF
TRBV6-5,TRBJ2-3,CASSPGQVTDTQYF
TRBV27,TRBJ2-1,CASSQRDSYNEQFF
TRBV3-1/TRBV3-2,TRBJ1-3,CASSRPPRVSGNTIYF
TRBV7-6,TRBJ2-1,CASSFHYRDRGSNEQFF
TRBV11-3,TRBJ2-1,CASSFSGLAGVEQFF
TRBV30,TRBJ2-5,CAWSGSARIQETQYF
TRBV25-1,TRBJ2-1,CASKHPGRNDEQFF
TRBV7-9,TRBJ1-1,CASSPQGGTEAFF
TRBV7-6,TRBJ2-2,CASSPPGLAGTTGELFF
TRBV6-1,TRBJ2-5,CASSEGLGTARETQYF
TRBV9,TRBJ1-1,CASSDGTGGITEAFF
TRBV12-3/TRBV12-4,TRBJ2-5,CASSLMRGETQYF
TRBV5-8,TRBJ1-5,CASSLEGQAGNQPQHF
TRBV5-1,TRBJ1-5,CASSPGQGGNQPQHF
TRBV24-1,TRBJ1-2,CATYINPGDRGYTF
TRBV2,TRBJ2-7,CASKVEVAGHEQYF